This T cell receptor beta chain appears in the sequencing data of a study of cytomegalovirus exposure and HLA in healthy donors. The study's findings and limits: Based on reports, TCR beta sequences accurately predicted HLA-A and HLA-B alleles for most subjects. A later analysis showed TCR association rates differing by HLA locus, peaking at DRB1 and lowest at HLA-C. Among the sequence variants, a highly shared cluster was likely an artifact of sequencing. A later analysis reportedly identified an Asian-associated ancestry cluster as carrying fewer N-insertions than the approximately 730-donor mean.

This clone was detected a few times. The antigen remains unidentified. The CDR3 is 12 residues long. Looked up from germline, CDR1 is SGHAT and CDR2 is FQNNGV. Trimming took off 1 base at V and 8 bases at J, with 8 bases between the two ends. It was with 60 Vbeta and 13 Jbeta primers that the PCR ran. The method was immunoSEQ multiplex PCR; TCRdb's version includes in-frame clones alone and lacks a portion of them. Of 150,000 to 200,000 clones detected, roughly 74% appear once; the ten largest clones hold less than 5%. This receptor was identified in a male donor in good health and CMV-seronegative. The rearrangement links TRBV11-2 to TRBJ1-2; no reliable D call. The sample taken for sequencing was PBMCs. As DNA, the CDR3 is TGTGCCAGCAGCTTAGCCCGACTGGGCTACACCTTC. It codes for CASSLARLGYTF.